The 10 T cell receptor beta chains presented below share a single source sample, sequenced in a study of Graves' ophthalmopathy and Graves' hyperthyroidism. Using RNA transcripts, the TCR beta CDR3 regions were amplified. First-round RT-PCR used HTBI primers; second-round multiplex PCR followed. One entry per CDR3 protein results from TCRdb running MiXCR on the multiplex PCR reads. This sample has 340,000 or so distinct CDR3 sequences, with about a sixth found just once. Sequencing was carried out using peripheral blood. All receptors derive from an adult man with Graves' ophthalmopathy.

This clonotype was observed at least ten times. This sequence joins TRBV28 and TRBJ1-1, with D perhaps matching TRBD1 (6 bases). Germline-derived CDR1 and CDR2 are MDHEN and SYDVKM. Trimming removed 7 bases from V and 5 bases from J, with 14 bases in between. This CDR3 comprises 13 residues. The CDR3: CASTYQGRTEAFF. CDR3 nucleotide sequence: TGTGCCAGCACGTACCAGGGGCGGACTGAAGCTTTCTTT.

There are many counts of this clonotype. The chain combines TRBV11-2 with TRBJ1-1, with 7 bases fitting TRBD1. Germline V gene data show CDR1 as SGHAT and CDR2 as FQNNGV. CDR3 length: 14 amino acids. V lost 5 bases, J lost 2 bases, and 5 bases stayed unmatched. CDR3 nucleotides: TGTGCCAGCAGCCTGGGACAGAGAAACACTGAAGCTTTCTTT. This gives the protein CASSLGQRNTEAFF.

Ten or more counts support this clonotype. The chain is built from TRBV9 and TRBJ1-2; weak D call: TRBD1 (6 bases). CDR1 is SGDLS, CDR2 YYNGEE, per germline. Trimming removed 3 bases at V and 3 bases at J, with 15 bases between. CDR3 length: 15 amino acids. CDR3 DNA: TGTGCCAGCAGCGGGTATACAGGGATCGACTATGGCTACACCTTC. Protein: CASSGYTGIDYGYTF.

The table lists this clonotype with a count of one. The chain links TRBV12-3 or TRBV12-4 to TRBJ1-2; D is perhaps TRBD1 (5 bases). The length of the CDR3 is 14 residues. Deletions cut 3 bases from V and 8 bases from J, with 16 bases between. Here the CDR3 DNA reads TGTGCCAGCAGTTTGGCGGACAAATTAAGGGGCTACACCTTC. Amino acids: CASSLADKLRGYTF.

This clonotype was counted ten times or more. CDR3 bases: TGTGCCAGCAGTTACGGACAGGGTCGACTGAACGAGCAGTACTTC. Encoded protein: CASSYGQGRLNEQYF. This chain connects TRBV6-2 or TRBV6-3 to TRBJ2-7, with TRBD1 identical over 8 bases. Germline assignment: CDR1 MNHEY and CDR2 SVGEGT. The CDR3 is made up of 15 amino acids. The V gene end was trimmed by 2 bases and the J gene end by 5 bases; junction bases not matched to a gene: 8.

This clonotype was observed at least ten times. The rearrangement uses TRBV7-2 and TRBJ2-7; D uncertain. The germline V and J ends were trimmed by 0 bases and 3 bases, with 6 bases remaining between them. Germline V gene sequence: CDR1 SGHTA, CDR2 FQGNSA. The CDR3 is 13 amino acids. The CDR3 reads CASSLANRYEQYF. DNA of the CDR3: TGTGCCAGCAGCTTAGCGAACCGCTACGAGCAGTACTTC.

In its sample, this clonotype was seen a few times. This may stem from a read error, because a much larger clone lies one nucleotide away. J is TRBJ1-1 and V is TRBV19; D is uncertain. The CDR3 is 14 amino acids. Germline values: CDR1 LNHDA, CDR2 SQIVND (reference sequence). The V gene lost 5 bases and the J gene lost 4 bases, with 14 bases spanning the gap. CDR3 region: CASSRAGFSTEAFF. The CDR3 DNA is TGTGCCAGTAGTCGAGCGGGATTCAGCACTGAAGCTTTCTTT. The full variable domain, in which reference TRBV19 and TRBJ1-1 provide the parts outside the CDR3, is DGGITQSPKYLFRKEGQNVTLSCEQNLNHDAMYWYRQDPGQGLRLIYYSQIVNDFQKGDIAEGYSVSREKKESFPLTVTSAQKNPTAFYLCASSRAGFSTEAFFGQGTRLTVV.

This clonotype was seen at least ten times. The rearrangement links TRBV9 to TRBJ1-1; D is uncertain. Looked up from germline, CDR1 is SGDLS and CDR2 is YYNGEE. The CDR3 sequence is 16 residues long. V dropped 0 bases and J dropped 1 base, with 13 bases sitting between them. The CDR3 here is CASSVDGGRGNTEAFF. CDR3 bases: TGTGCCAGCAGCGTAGATGGAGGTCGGGGGAACACTGAAGCTTTCTTT.

This clonotype was seen only once. This could be a read error, since a much larger clone is one nucleotide away. The gene calls are TRBV28 and TRBJ2-5; D is ambiguous. Germline CDR1 reads MDHEN; CDR2 reads SYDVKM. This CDR3 spans 12 amino acids. CDR3: CVSNLVGKTQYF. The CDR3, as DNA: TGTGTCAGCAATTTAGTGGGAAAGACCCAGTACTTC.

This clonotype occurred many times. The J gene is TRBJ2-5, the V gene TRBV29-1; tentative D call: TRBD2 (5 bases). V lost 7 bases and J 5 bases, leaving 14 bases between the germline ends. The CDR3 is made up of 12 amino acids. Germline loops: CDR1 SQVTM, CDR2 ANQGSEA. CDR3 nucleotides: TGCAGCGCAGAAGAGGGCGACGAGACCCAGTACTTC. It codes for CSAEEGDETQYF.